In its sample, the clone carrying this T cell receptor beta chain was seen many times. Its antigen is undetermined. TCRdb independently ran MiXCR on the reads; one entry per CDR3 protein. Here the sample spans roughly 320,000 distinct CDR3 sequences, more than 9% being singletons. Losses at the gene ends were 5 bases for V and 8 bases for J; bases not matched to a gene: 14. This CDR3 comprises 15 residues. These data are taken from a study of T cell repertoires in cytomegalovirus infection. Study in general: Both a matching HLA type and CMV infection were indicated by public TCR beta signatures.

Study-level points and caveats: Public TCR beta family frequency separated CMV-and-HLA carriers, including in an independent cohort. It was HLA-C-restricted CMV-specific TCR beta clonotypes that dominated the response ex vivo.

Sequenced: PBMCs. The TCR originated in a human donor in good health (CMV status not recorded). Some clones in this sample may be carry-over from other donors' samples. V is TRBV12-3 or TRBV12-4 and J is TRBJ1-2, with 7 nucleotides matching TRBD1. In DNA form, the CDR3 reads TGTGCCAGCAGTCCTCGGACAGGATTGGGCCAGGGCTACACCTTC. This gives the protein CASSPRTGLGQGYTF.